The 14 T cell receptor beta chains presented below share a single source sample, sequenced in a study of shared clonotypes between healthy human individuals. The repertoire was sequenced with immunoSEQ multiplex PCR; TCRdb's copy has only in-frame clones and lacks some. This table holds about 2.4 million clones, 93% found once. The sample comprised naive CD4+ T cells from PBMCs. Subset reported: CD45RA+ positively selected. Source of these receptors: a man younger than 35 in good health. Some clones in this sample may be carry-over from other donors' samples.

The genes are TRBV9 and TRBJ2-3, with 11 bases aligning to TRBD1. CDR1 is SGDLS and CDR2 is YYNGEE in the germline V gene. Trimming at V came to 4 bases and at J to 3 bases, leaving 7 bases not matched to a gene. This CDR3 has 16 residues. As DNA, the CDR3 is TGTGCCAGCAGCACCCGGACAGGGGGCAGTACAGATACGCAGTATTTT. Protein: CASSTRTGGSTDTQYF.

The rearrangement links TRBV5-8 to TRBJ2-1, with TRBD2 matching 7 bases. J lost 9 bases, V lost 1 base, and 10 bases had no gene match. Germline V gives CDR1 SGHTS, CDR2 YDEGEE. The CDR3 covers 15 residues. CDR3 bases: TGTGCCAGCAGCTTGAGCCCCGGGACGGGGGGTGAGCAGTTCTTC. Amino acid sequence: CASSLSPGTGGEQFF. The entire variable domain, with the rest obtained from reference TRBV5-8 and TRBJ2-1, is as follows: EAGVTQSPTHLIKTRGQQATLRCSPISGHTSVYWYQQALGLGLQFLLWYDEGEERNRGNFPPRFSGRQFPNYSSELNVNALELEDSALYLCASSLSPGTGGEQFFGPGTRLTVL.

The J gene is TRBJ1-5, the V gene TRBV5-5, with D possibly matching TRBD1 (6 bases). V lost 7 bases to trimming and J lost 0 bases, with 20 bases between them. The germline V gene encodes CDR1 SGHKS and CDR2 YYEKEE (reference sequence). CDR3 size: 17 residues. The CDR3 loop is CASQLTGALDSNQPQHF. Written as DNA, the CDR3 is TGTGCCAGCCAACTTACGGGGGCCTTGGATAGCAATCAGCCCCAGCATTTT.

CDR3 amino acids: CASSRPDREDTQYF. The DNA for the CDR3 is TGTGCCAGCAGCCGCCCCGACAGGGAAGATACGCAGTATTTT. The rearrangement joins TRBV4-2 to TRBJ2-3; 7 positions match TRBD1. J gave up 5 bases and V 4 bases, and 6 bases lay outside the gene matches. The germline gives CDR1 LGHNA, CDR2 YNFKEQ. CDR3 size: 14 residues.

The chain joins TRBV18 to TRBJ2-7; D remains unclear. The CDR3 runs to 16 residues. Germline V gene data show CDR1 as KGHSH and CDR2 as LQKENI. Deletions cut 4 bases from V and 2 bases from J, with 18 bases between. The CDR3, as DNA: TGTGCCAGCTCACAACGGCCCCTCGCATATGCCTACGAGCAGTACTTC. Amino acid sequence: CASSQRPLAYAYEQYF.

The J gene is TRBJ1-2, the V gene TRBV7-9; D not resolved. Germline V gene data show CDR1 as SEHNR and CDR2 as FQNEAQ (reference sequence). CDR3 length: 14 amino acids. The V and J ends lost 2 bases and 0 bases respectively, with 7 bases between them. The CDR3 sequence: CASSLSASNYGYTF. CDR3 nucleotides: TGTGCCAGCAGCTTATCCGCTTCTAACTATGGCTACACCTTC. Filled out from reference TRBV7-9 and TRBJ1-2, the complete variable domain reads DTGVSQNPRHKITKRGQNVTFRCDPISEHNRLYWYRQTLGQGPEFLTYFQNEAQLEKSRLLSDRFSAERPKGSFSTLEIQRTEQGDSAMYLCASSLSASNYGYTFGSGTRLTVV.

The V call is TRBV27, the J call TRBJ1-5; weak D call: TRBD1 (5 bases). CDR3 length: 16 amino acids. Trimming cost V 3 bases and J 4 bases, with 16 bases left between them. Germline CDR1 MNHEY, CDR2 SMNVEV (reference sequence). CDR3 region: CASSFNGQGRNQPQHF. DNA of the CDR3: TGTGCCAGCAGTTTCAACGGGCAGGGTAGAAATCAGCCCCAGCATTTT.

Details on this clone: Distinct nucleotide sequences in the sample also encode this CDR3. The chain recombines TRBV4-1 with TRBJ2-3; the D call may be TRBD1 or TRBD2 (5 bases each). This CDR3 is built from 15 residues. Trimming cost V 1 base and J 0 bases, with 8 bases left between them. Germline assignment: CDR1 MGHRA and CDR2 YSYEKL. CDR3 protein: CASSQVGPSTDTQYF. CDR3 in DNA: TGCGCCAGCAGCCAAGTGGGACCCAGCACAGATACGCAGTATTTT.

To note about this clone: At the DNA level, this CDR3 is encoded by other sequences in the same sample as well. The chain is built from TRBV28 and TRBJ2-7; 7 positions match TRBD2. CDR1 and CDR2 from the germline V gene are MDHEN and SYDVKM. The CDR3 consists of 14 residues. V dropped 5 bases and J dropped 4; count of bases not matched to a gene: 8. The CDR3 bases are TGTGCCAGCAGTCCTCCGGGGGGAAGGTACGAGCAGTACTTC. Its protein product is CASSPPGGRYEQYF.

The J gene is TRBJ2-1, the V gene TRBV25-1; D not resolved. Germline CDR1 and CDR2: MGHDK and SYGVNS. The CDR3 covers 14 residues. Trimming cost V 6 bases and J 7 bases, with 16 bases left between them. Here the CDR3 DNA reads TGTGCCAGCAGCGACCGCCCCGGGCGGAATGAGCAGTTCTTC. Its protein is CASSDRPGRNEQFF.

This clone was counted between two and nine times. The chain combines TRBV29-1 with TRBJ1-1; D possibly corresponds to TRBD1 (6 bases). The ends were cut back, 7 bases at V and 4 bases at J, with 19 bases in the middle. This CDR3 has 14 amino acids. Germline-derived CDR1 and CDR2 are SQVTM and ANQGSEA. CDR3 nucleotides: TGCAGCGGTGGACAGTCGGGGGAAGGCACTGAAGCTTTCTTT. As protein: CSGGQSGEGTEAFF. Variable domain in full (rest from reference TRBV29-1 and TRBJ1-1): SAVISQKPSRDICQRGTSLTIQCQVDSQVTMMFWYRQQPGQSLTLIATANQGSEATYESGFVIDKFPISRPNLTFSTLTVSNMSPEDSSIYLCSGGQSGEGTEAFFGQGTRLTVV.

The rearrangement links TRBV19 to TRBJ1-5; perhaps TRBD1 as D (5 bases). This CDR3 has 14 amino acids. Trimming pared 6 bases from V and 6 bases from J, leaving 15 bases between. CDR1 is LNHDA, CDR2 SQIVND, per germline (reference sequence). The CDR3 DNA follows: TGTGCCAGTAGCCTGTCCCCAGGGCGTCAGCCCCAGCATTTT. Translated: CASSLSPGRQPQHF.

The rearrangement links TRBV5-5 to TRBJ1-5, with D unresolved. This CDR3 is built from 13 residues. Between the trimmed V and J ends, which lost 0 bases and 6 bases, there was a span of 7 bases. Germline V CDR1 and CDR2: SGHKS, YYEKEE (reference sequence). The CDR3 spells CASSLAGIQPQHF. Written as DNA, the CDR3 is TGTGCCAGCAGCTTGGCGGGAATTCAGCCCCAGCATTTT.

This clone was recorded once. This rearrangement joins TRBV2 to TRBJ2-7; 8 positions match TRBD2. Unmatched junction bases numbered 14, after V lost 4 bases and J lost 3 bases. Germline assignment: CDR1 SNHLY and CDR2 FYNNEI. The CDR3 is 17 amino acids. Here the CDR3 DNA reads TGTGCCAGCAGTGTCAATCCCAGTAGCGGGGTATACTACGAGCAGTACTTC. Its translation: CASSVNPSSGVYYEQYF.